Here is one T cell receptor beta chain with its context. This sample was taken from a study of CD8 T cells in Susac syndrome. After extraction with the RNeasy kit, about 0.5 to 1 ug of the RNA was reverse transcribed using random hexamers. The TCR beta CDR3 was amplified by immunoSEQ multiplex PCR across 54 Vbeta, 13 Jbeta. TCRdb re-called the immunoSEQ multiplex PCR reads through MiXCR, storing one row per CDR3 protein. The sample carries approximately 170,000 distinct CDR3 sequences, 92% recorded once. Losses at the gene ends were 2 bases for V and 4 bases for J; bases not matched to a gene: 6. Germline CDR1 and CDR2: MDHEN and SYDVKM. The CDR3 sequence is 15 residues long. Negative magnetic isolation gave CD8+ and CD4+ cells; FACS enriched CD8+ TEMRA.

The sequencing sample was made of CD4+ T cells from PBMCs. This TCR derives from a human donor in good health. This sequence joins TRBV28 and TRBJ2-7, with 9 bases matching TRBD2. The CDR3: CASSLAGGPLYEQYF. The CDR3 DNA reads as TGTGCCAGCAGTTTAGCGGGAGGGCCCCTTTACGAGCAGTACTTC.